One TCR beta chain is described in this entry. The antigen it recognizes is unknown. The record has no base qualities; no much larger clone is one base away. The source of the sample is a study of blood T cells in healthy people across ages (dated by TCRdb to between 2014 and 2017). The study in broad terms: In model experiments, template switching captured about one uniquely barcoded TCR beta cDNA molecule for every two T cells. To avoid experimental bias, donors of different ages were distributed randomly across sequencing lanes. Age-related changes in TCR beta repertoire diversity were measured in the study by deep sequencing normalized with unique cDNA molecular identifiers. Using the same blood draw, the study looked at two additional independent replicas of 1 million unique cDNA reads for two donors, one aged 18 to 29 and the other aged 80 or older. The donors were divided into four age groups: young (average about 15 years), middle-aged (approximately 39), aged (approximately 62) and long-lived (about 79).

Broader findings and caveats from the paper: The percentage of naive T cells measured by flow cytometry correlated strongly with observed TCR beta diversity. Conclusive comparison of naive and antigen-experienced compartments was prevented by the profiling of bulk unsorted PBMCs. Observed TCR beta diversity per million T cells fell roughly linearly with age, and a significant reduction was already apparent by age about 36. Compared with the aged group, the long-lived group had more naive CD4+ T cells, fewer expanded clones and increased TCR diversity, a pattern suggesting age selection. Estimates of total diversity based on one million sequenced T cells were regarded as lower bounds and as underestimates. The CMV infection status of donors was not known, potentially confounding age-related changes in expanded clonotypes.

Its CDR3 holds 15 amino acids, cysteine through phenylalanine. Only the CDR3 portion is preserved as DNA: 45 bases, with reading frame beginning at the first base. The germline V gene gives CDR1 as MNHEY and CDR2 as SVGEGT. Relative to germline, V is 6 bases shorter and J is 1 base shorter, with 16 bases between their ends. The donors were under 40 Caucasian individuals from Russia, aged 6 to 90 years, who were systemically healthy. Approximately 9.3 milliliters of peripheral blood were drawn from each donor into EDTA-treated Vacutainer tubes. Ficoll-Paque density-gradient centrifugation was used to isolate PBMCs, with at least 7 million obtained per sample. Trizol reagent was used to extract total RNA from PBMCs, with at least 5.5 micrograms per sample. Naive CD45RAhigh/CD27high T cell percentages were measured by flow cytometry on a PBMC aliquot from every donor. Libraries came from 5' RACE. The instrument was an Illumina HiSeq 2500. The second PCR ran for roughly 7 to 11 cycles and used a J-beta primer mix along with a sample-barcoded 5' primer. Each TCR beta cDNA molecule received a unique molecular identifier from a template-switch 5' adaptor carrying 12 random nucleotides. Each sample yielded at least 3 million CDR3-containing paired-end reads. The Mint cDNA synthesis kit, primed by a TRBC-specific oligonucleotide, was used to synthesize first-strand cDNA from all RNA. After uracil-DNA glycosylase treatment, a first 18-cycle PCR used universal primers M1SS and BC2_uni_R on all cDNA. The original methods were these. Each sample was normalized by randomly selecting 1 million high-quality reads, each carrying a distinct molecular identifier. Reads sharing molecular identifiers were discarded rather than binned into consensus sequences. MiTCR, run with a Q25 quality threshold and the strictest error-elimination algorithm, handled CDR3 identification, clonotype clustering and error correction. Lower-bound total TCR beta diversity was estimated with a nonparametric unseen species model using Euler transformation. TCRdb reran the public reads through fastp at Q25 and MiXCR, keeping productive beta chains. Every entry covers one CDR3 protein and lists the most common genes and DNA from its rows. The V and J calls follow TCRdb's processing rather than the paper's. The sample yields around 1,100,000 distinct CDR3 sequences; around two fifths were counted once. The biggest ten clones account for about an eighth of the sample.

The TCR originated in a man younger than 35 in good health. The chain joins TRBV6-2 or TRBV6-3 to TRBJ2-7; the D gene is perhaps TRBD1, on 5 matching bases. The sample comprised blood. The CDR3 here reads CASSIAGNPSYEQYF. The nucleotides are TGTGCCAGCAGCATCGCAGGGAATCCATCCTACGAGCAGTACTTC.